These 9 T cell receptor beta chains were all obtained from the same sample, sequenced in a study of cytomegalovirus exposure and HLA in healthy donors. The PCR had 60 Vbeta and 13 Jbeta primers. Only in-frame clones appear in the TCRdb table, and some are missing; sequencing was by immunoSEQ multiplex PCR. The table includes 200,000 or so clones, 80% to 85% detected once. Sequencing was carried out using PBMCs. The receptors here all came from a boy younger than 18 in good health and CMV-seronegative.

V gene TRBV5-4 combines with J gene TRBJ2-1; 11 bases match TRBD2. The CDR3 loop spans 14 amino acids. CDR1 SGHNT and CDR2 YYREEE come from the germline V gene (reference sequence). J was trimmed by 8 bases and V by 4 bases; bases with no gene match: 5. Written as DNA, the CDR3 is TGTGCCAGCAGCATACTAGCGGGGGCGGATGAGCAGTTCTTC. This codes for CASSILAGADEQFF.

The V call is TRBV7-8, the J call TRBJ2-5, with D perhaps TRBD2 (5 bases). Trimming took off 4 bases at V and 6 bases at J, with 15 bases between the two ends. Germline V gene data show CDR1 as SGHVS and CDR2 as FQNEAQ. The CDR3 consists of 14 residues. CDR3 protein: CASSSRLPGKTQYF. As DNA, the CDR3 is TGTGCCAGCAGCTCACGTCTCCCGGGGAAGACCCAGTACTTC.

The chain is built from TRBV7-2 and TRBJ1-4; 8 positions agree with TRBD1. This CDR3 has 14 residues. The V gene's germline CDR1 is SGHTA and CDR2 FQGNSA. V shed 1 base and J 8 bases; nucleotides not matched to a gene: 3. DNA of the CDR3: TGTGCCAGCAGCTTAGGGACAGGGCGAGAAAAACTGTTTTTT. Its protein product is CASSLGTGREKLFF.

This clone was seen just once. The chain couples TRBV5-6 to TRBJ1-1; maybe TRBD1 (5 bases). CDR1 and CDR2 from the germline V gene are SGHDT and YYEEEE. The CDR3 sequence is 14 residues long. The V end lost 0 bases, the J end lost 7 bases, and 13 bases lay between the germline ends. In nucleotides, the CDR3 is TGTGCCAGCAGCTTGGGGACACCTACCTTTGAAGCTTTCTTT. As protein: CASSLGTPTFEAFF.

J is TRBJ2-3 and V is TRBV28, with D perhaps matching TRBD1 (5 bases). Trimming shortened V by 6 bases and J by 15 bases, and 19 bases separated the two germline ends. CDR3 length: 12 amino acids. Germline CDR1 reads MDHEN; CDR2 reads SYDVKM. CDR3 residues: CASRDPQTDSYF. CDR3 DNA sequence: TGTGCCAGCAGAGACCCACAGACAGACTCCTATTTT.

This clone was counted between two and nine times. V is TRBV29-1 and J is TRBJ2-5; D might be TRBD1 (5 bases). V lost 2 bases to trimming and J lost 5 bases, with 6 bases between them. The CDR3 sequence is 11 residues long. Looked up from germline, CDR1 is SQVTM and CDR2 is ANQGSEA. The chain's CDR3 is CSVEKGETQYF. CDR3 coding DNA: TGCAGCGTTGAAAAGGGGGAGACCCAGTACTTC. The full variable domain, rest sourced from reference TRBV29-1 and TRBJ2-5, is SAVISQKPSRDICQRGTSLTIQCQVDSQVTMMFWYRQQPGQSLTLIATANQGSEATYESGFVIDKFPISRPNLTFSTLTVSNMSPEDSSIYLCSVEKGETQYFGPGTRLLVL.

As concerns this clone: Mismatch with germline at one junction end may stem from a read error. The chain couples TRBV18 to TRBJ1-1; 7 bases align to TRBD1. The V gene's germline CDR1 is KGHSH and CDR2 LQKENI. The CDR3 contains 15 residues. The CDR3 DNA is TGTGCCAGCTCGCCACTTGGACAGGTAAACACTGAAGCTTTCTTT. Translated, it gives CASSPLGQVNTEAFF.

The genes are TRBV6-1 and TRBJ2-7; no reliable D call. With 7 bases removed from V and 3 bases from J, the gap between germline ends came to 19 bases. Germline V gene data show CDR1 as MNHNS and CDR2 as SASEGT. The CDR3 consists of 15 residues. The CDR3 sequence: CASTLLTFPLYEQYF. CDR3 DNA: TGTGCCAGCACCCTGCTAACCTTCCCTCTCTACGAGCAGTACTTC.

J is TRBJ2-5 and V is TRBV5-6, with 12 bases matching TRBD2. This CDR3 is 15 amino acids long. Trimming removed 3 bases from V and 5 bases from J; junction bases left unmatched: 5. Germline V gene lookup returns CDR1 SGHDT and CDR2 YYEEEE. CDR3 nucleotide sequence: TGTGCCAGCAGCTCTAGCGGGGGGGCCCTTGAGACCCAGTACTTC. This gives the protein CASSSSGGALETQYF.